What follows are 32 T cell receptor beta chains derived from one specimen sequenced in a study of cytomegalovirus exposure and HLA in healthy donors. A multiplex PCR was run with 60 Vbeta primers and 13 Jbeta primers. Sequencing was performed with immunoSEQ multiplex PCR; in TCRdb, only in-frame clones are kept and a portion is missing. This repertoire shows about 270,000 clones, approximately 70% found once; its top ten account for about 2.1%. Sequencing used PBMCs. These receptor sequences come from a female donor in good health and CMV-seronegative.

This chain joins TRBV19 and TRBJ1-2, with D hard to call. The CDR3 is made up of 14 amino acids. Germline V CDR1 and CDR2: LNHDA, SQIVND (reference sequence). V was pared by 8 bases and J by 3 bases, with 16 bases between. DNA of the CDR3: TGTGCCAGTCGGATCCGGGGAACCGACTATGGCTACACCTTC. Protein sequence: CASRIRGTDYGYTF. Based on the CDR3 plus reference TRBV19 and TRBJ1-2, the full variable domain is DGGITQSPKYLFRKEGQNVTLSCEQNLNHDAMYWYRQDPGQGLRLIYYSQIVNDFQKGDIAEGYSVSREKKESFPLTVTSAQKNPTAFYLCASRIRGTDYGYTFGSGTRLTVV.

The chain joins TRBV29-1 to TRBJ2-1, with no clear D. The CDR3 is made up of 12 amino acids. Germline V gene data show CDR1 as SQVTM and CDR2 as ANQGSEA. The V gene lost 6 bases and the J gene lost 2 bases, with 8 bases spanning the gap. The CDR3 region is CSVTAPYNEQFF. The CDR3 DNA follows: TGCAGCGTAACAGCTCCCTACAATGAGCAGTTCTTC.

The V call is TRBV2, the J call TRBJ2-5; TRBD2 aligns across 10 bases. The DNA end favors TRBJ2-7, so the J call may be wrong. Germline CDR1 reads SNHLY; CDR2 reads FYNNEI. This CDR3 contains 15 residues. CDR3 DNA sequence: TGTGCCAGCAGGCCTGGACTAGCGGAAAGATACGAGCAGTACTTC. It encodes CASRPGLAERYEQYF.

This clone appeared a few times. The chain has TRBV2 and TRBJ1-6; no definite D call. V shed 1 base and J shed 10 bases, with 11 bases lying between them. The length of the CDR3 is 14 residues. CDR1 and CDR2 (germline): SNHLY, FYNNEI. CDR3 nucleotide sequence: TGTGCCAGCAGTGAAGAGCGTGGATACTCACCCCTCCACTTT. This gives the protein CASSEERGYSPLHF.

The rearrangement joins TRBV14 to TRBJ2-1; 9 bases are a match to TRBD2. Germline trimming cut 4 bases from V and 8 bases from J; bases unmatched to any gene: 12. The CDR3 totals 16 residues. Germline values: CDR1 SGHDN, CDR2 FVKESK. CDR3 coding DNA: TGTGCCAGCAGCCCCATAGCGGGAGAACGGGTGTATGAGCAGTTCTTC. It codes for CASSPIAGERVYEQFF.

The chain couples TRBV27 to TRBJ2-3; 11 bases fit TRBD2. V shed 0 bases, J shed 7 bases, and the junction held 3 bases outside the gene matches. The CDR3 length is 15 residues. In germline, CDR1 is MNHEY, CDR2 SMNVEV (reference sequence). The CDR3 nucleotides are TGTGCCAGCAGTTTATCCCTAGCGGGAGGAAATACGCAGTATTTT. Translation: CASSLSLAGGNTQYF.

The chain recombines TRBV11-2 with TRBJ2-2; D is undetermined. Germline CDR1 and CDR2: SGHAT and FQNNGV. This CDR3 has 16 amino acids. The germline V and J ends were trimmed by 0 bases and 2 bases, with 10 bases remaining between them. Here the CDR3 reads CASSLEGLSNTGELFF. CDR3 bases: TGTGCCAGCAGCTTAGAGGGCCTGTCAAACACCGGGGAGCTGTTTTTT.

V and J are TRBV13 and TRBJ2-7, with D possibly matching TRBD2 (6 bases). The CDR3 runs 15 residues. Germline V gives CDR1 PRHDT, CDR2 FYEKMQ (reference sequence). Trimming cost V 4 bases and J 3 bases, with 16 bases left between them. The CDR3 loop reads CASSSTGTGLYEQYF. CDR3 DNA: TGTGCCAGCAGCTCGACCGGGACTGGGCTCTACGAGCAGTACTTC.

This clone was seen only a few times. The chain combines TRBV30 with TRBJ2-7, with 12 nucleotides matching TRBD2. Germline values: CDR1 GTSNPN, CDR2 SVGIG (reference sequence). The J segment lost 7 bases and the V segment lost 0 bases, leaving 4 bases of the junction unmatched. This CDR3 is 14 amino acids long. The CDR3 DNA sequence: TGTGCCTGGAGTGTGCGGACTAGCGGGAAAGAGCAGTACTTC. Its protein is CAWSVRTSGKEQYF.

CDR3 in DNA: TGTGCCAGCAGTTCCAGGGGAACTGAAGCTTTCTTT. Amino acids: CASSSRGTEAFF. This chain connects TRBV6-6 to TRBJ1-1, with TRBD1 as a possible D gene (6 bases). Looked up from germline, CDR1 is MNHNY and CDR2 is SVGAGI (reference sequence). CDR3 length equals 12 residues. Trimming stripped 4 bases from V and 5 bases from J, with 8 bases between.

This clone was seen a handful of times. CDR3 protein: CASSLTGLGTDTQYF. The DNA for the CDR3 is TGTGCCAGCAGCTTAACGGGACTGGGCACAGATACGCAGTATTTT. The V and J genes are TRBV7-9 and TRBJ2-3, with D perhaps matching TRBD2 (6 bases). Germline lookup yields CDR1 SEHNR and CDR2 FQNEAQ (reference sequence). V was pared by 2 bases and J by 1 base, with 10 bases between. The CDR3 is 15 amino acids.

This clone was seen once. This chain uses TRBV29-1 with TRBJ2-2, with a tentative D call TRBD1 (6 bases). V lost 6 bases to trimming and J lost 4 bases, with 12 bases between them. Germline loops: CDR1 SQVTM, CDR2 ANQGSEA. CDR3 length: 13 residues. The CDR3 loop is CSVVGAGTGELFF. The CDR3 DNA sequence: TGCAGCGTGGTGGGGGCGGGCACCGGGGAGCTGTTTTTT.

The CDR3 protein is CASSDLSYSFLDYEQYF. The CDR3 DNA follows: TGTGCCAGCAGTGACCTTTCCTACAGTTTTCTTGACTACGAGCAGTACTTC. The chain combines TRBV6-4 with TRBJ2-7; D is ambiguous. This CDR3 comprises 17 residues. V lost 2 bases, J lost 3 bases, and 20 bases lay in between. The V gene's germline CDR1 is MRHNA and CDR2 SNTAGT.

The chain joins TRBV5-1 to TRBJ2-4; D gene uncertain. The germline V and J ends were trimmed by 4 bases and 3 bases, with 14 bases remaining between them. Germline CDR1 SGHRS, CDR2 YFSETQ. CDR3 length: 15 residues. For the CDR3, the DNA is TGCGCCAGCAGCAAGCCTTTACCCGACAAAAACATTCAGTACTTC. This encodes CASSKPLPDKNIQYF.

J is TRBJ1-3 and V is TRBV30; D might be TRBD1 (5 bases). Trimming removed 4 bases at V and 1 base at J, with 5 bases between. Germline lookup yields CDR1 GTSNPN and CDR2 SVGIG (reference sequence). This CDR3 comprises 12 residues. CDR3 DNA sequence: TGTGCCTGGACAGGGTCTGGAAACACCATATATTTT. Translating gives CAWTGSGNTIYF.

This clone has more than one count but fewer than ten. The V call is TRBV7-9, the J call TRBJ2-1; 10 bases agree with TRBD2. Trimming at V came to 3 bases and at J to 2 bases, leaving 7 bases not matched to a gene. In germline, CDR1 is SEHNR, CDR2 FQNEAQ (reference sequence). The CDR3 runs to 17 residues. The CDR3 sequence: CASSFHPTSGTYNEQFF. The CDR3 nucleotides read TGTGCCAGCAGCTTCCATCCTACTAGCGGGACCTACAATGAGCAGTTCTTC.

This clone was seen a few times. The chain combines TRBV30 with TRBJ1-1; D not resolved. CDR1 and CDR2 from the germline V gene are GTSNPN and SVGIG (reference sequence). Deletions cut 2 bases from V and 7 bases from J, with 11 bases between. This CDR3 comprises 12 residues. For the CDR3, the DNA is TGTGCCTGGAGTCCCCAGCGTCATGAAGCTTTCTTT. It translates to CAWSPQRHEAFF.

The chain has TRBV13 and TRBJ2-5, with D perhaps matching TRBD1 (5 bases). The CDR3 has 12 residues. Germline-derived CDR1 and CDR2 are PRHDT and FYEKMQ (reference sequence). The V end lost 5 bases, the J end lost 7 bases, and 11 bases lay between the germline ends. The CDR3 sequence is CASSLQGGTQYF. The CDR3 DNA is TGTGCCAGCAGCCTGCAGGGCGGGACCCAGTACTTC.

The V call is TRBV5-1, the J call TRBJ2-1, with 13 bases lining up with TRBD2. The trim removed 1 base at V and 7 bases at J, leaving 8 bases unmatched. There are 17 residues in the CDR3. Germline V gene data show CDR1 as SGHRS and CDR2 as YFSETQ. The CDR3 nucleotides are TGCGCCAGCAGCTTGACCCCCCCGACTAGCGGGAGGAATGAGCAGTTCTTC. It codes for CASSLTPPTSGRNEQFF.

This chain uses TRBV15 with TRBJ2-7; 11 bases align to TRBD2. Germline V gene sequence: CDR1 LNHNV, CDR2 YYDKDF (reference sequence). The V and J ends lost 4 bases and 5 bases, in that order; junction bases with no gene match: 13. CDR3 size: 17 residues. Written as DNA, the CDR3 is TGTGCCACCAGCACCCTAGCGGGAGGAACGTCCTCGAACGAGCAGTACTTC. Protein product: CATSTLAGGTSSNEQYF.

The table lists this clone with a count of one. Here the CDR3 DNA reads TGTGCCAGCAGTGAAGATGGGGGGACTATCTATGGCTACACCTTC. Residues: CASSEDGGTIYGYTF. The chain links TRBV6-1 to TRBJ1-2; possibly TRBD1 for D (5 bases). The CDR3 length is 15 residues. Trimming took 1 base from V and 4 from J, leaving 13 bases between them. Germline V CDR1 and CDR2: MNHNS, SASEGT.

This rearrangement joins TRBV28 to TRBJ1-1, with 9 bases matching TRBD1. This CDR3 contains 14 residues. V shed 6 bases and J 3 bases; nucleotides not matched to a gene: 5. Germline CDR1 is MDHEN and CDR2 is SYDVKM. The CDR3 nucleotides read TGTGCCAGCAGCGGGGACAGGGAGGACACTGAAGCTTTCTTT. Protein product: CASSGDREDTEAFF.

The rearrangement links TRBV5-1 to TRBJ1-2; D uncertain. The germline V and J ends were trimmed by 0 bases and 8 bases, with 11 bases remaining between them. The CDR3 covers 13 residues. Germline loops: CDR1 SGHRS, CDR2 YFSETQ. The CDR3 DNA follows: TGCGCCAGCAGCTTGGGGGCGGGTAACGGCTACACCTTC. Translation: CASSLGAGNGYTF.

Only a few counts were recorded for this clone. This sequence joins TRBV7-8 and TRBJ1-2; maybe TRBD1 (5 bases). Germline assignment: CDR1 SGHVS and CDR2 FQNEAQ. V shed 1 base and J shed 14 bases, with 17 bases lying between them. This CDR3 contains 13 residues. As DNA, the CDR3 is TGTGCCAGCAGCTTAGGGGGGGAAGGGGTAAGGACCTTC. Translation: CASSLGGEGVRTF.

DNA for the CDR3: TGTGCCAGCAGCCGCCCGGGACAGGGTAATGAAAAACTGTTTTTT. Protein sequence: CASSRPGQGNEKLFF. This chain joins TRBV5-4 and TRBJ1-4, with 9 bases aligning to TRBD1. The CDR3 covers 15 residues. The junction had 5 bases not matched to a gene; V was cut back by 4 bases and J by 4 bases. CDR1 SGHNT and CDR2 YYREEE come from the germline V gene (reference sequence).

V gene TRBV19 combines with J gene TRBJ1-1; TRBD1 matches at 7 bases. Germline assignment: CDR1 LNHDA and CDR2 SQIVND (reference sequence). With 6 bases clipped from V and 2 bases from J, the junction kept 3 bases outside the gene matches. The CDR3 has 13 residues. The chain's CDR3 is CASSDRANTEAFF. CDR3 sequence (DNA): TGTGCCAGTAGCGACAGGGCCAACACTGAAGCTTTCTTT.

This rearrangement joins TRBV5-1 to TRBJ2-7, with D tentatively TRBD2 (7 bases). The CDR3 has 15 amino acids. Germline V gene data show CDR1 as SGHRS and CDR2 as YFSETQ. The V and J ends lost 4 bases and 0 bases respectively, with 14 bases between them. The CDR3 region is CASSMGASGSYEQYF. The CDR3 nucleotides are TGCGCCAGCAGCATGGGGGCTAGCGGCTCCTACGAGCAGTACTTC.

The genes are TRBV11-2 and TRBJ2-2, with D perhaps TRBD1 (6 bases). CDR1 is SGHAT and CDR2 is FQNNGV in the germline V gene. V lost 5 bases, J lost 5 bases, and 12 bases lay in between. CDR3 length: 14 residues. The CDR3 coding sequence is TGTGCCAGCAGCCCGGGACACCAGACCGGGGAGCTGTTTTTT. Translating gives CASSPGHQTGELFF.

The DNA of the CDR3 is TGTGCCAGCAGCCCGAAAGCAGGGGGTGAGCAGTTCTTC. Its protein product is CASSPKAGGEQFF. The V gene is TRBV11-3, the J gene TRBJ2-1; 7 nucleotides line up with TRBD1. From germline, CDR1 is SGHNT and CDR2 YENEEA. Losses at the gene ends were 5 bases for V and 9 bases for J; bases not matched to a gene: 7. This CDR3 has 13 residues.

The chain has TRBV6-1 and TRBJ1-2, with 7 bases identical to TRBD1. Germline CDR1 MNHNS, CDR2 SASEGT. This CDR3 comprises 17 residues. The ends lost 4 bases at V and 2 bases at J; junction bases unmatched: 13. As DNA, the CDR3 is TGTGCCAGCAGTGTGGGGCTACGGACAGGCCTGAACTATGGCTACACCTTC. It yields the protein CASSVGLRTGLNYGYTF.

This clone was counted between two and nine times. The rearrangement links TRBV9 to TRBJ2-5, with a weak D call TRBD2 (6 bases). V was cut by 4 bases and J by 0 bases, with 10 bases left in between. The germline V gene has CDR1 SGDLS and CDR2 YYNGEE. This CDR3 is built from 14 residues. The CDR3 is CASSFSGYQETQYF. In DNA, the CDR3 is TGTGCCAGCAGCTTTAGCGGCTACCAAGAGACCCAGTACTTC.

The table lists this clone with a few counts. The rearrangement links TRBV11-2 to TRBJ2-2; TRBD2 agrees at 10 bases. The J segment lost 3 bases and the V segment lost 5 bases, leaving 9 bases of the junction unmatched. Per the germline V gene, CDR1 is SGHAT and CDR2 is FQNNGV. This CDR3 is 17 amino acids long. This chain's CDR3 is CASSSPTGTSDTGELFF. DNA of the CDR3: TGTGCCAGCAGCAGCCCCACCGGGACTAGCGACACCGGGGAGCTGTTTTTT.